This T cell receptor beta chain stems from a study of blood T cells in healthy people across ages. The use of a sample-barcoded 5' primer and a J-beta primer mix characterized a second PCR of about 7 to 12 cycles. TCRdb re-called the 5' RACE reads through MiXCR, storing one row per CDR3 protein. The data show hundreds of thousands of distinct CDR3 sequences, 56% seen once. Study-wide findings and caveats: A greater number of naive CD4+ cells and higher diversity distinguished long-lived donors from aged donors. A roughly linear fall in TCR beta diversity per million T cells was seen with increasing age.

The sample providers were healthy Caucasian people from Russia, aged roughly 6 to 90. The authors extracted at least 5.5 micrograms of total RNA per sample. For this clonotype: Its cognate antigen is unknown.

The germline CDR1 and CDR2 sequences are SGDLS and YYNGEE. With 2 bases removed from V and 5 bases from J, the gap between germline ends came to 8 bases. This CDR3 contains 13 residues. The source of this sequence is a man aged 35-49 years in good health. Sequencing was performed on blood. The chain combines TRBV9 with TRBJ2-1; D remains unclear. The CDR3 region is CASSVPADNEQFF. The CDR3 nucleotides are TGTGCCAGCAGCGTTCCGGCAGACAATGAGCAGTTCTTC.